The sequence of this T cell receptor beta chain was determined in a study of patients and donors after allogeneic stem cell transplantation. V shed 4 bases and J shed 5 bases, with 2 bases lying between them. The CDR3 is made up of 11 amino acids. CDR1 is KGHDR and CDR2 is SFDVKD in the germline V gene. Via MiXCR, TCRdb re-called the RT-PCR reads, giving one row per CDR3 protein. The sample has 390,000 or so distinct CDR3 sequences, approximately 16% seen once; the top ten hold over 6%. This clonotype was recorded a few times. Material for sequencing was blood, either unsorted or a sorted T cell fraction (not recorded which). This clonotype originated in a human donor who was either an allogeneic HSCT recipient or a stem cell or donor lymphocyte infusion donor (not recorded which). It is not recorded whose cells these are; they may come from a transplant donor. The V call is TRBV24-1, the J call TRBJ2-1; no reliable D call. CDR3 sequence reads: CATSDDNEQFF. The DNA for the CDR3 is TGTGCCACCAGTGACGACAATGAGCAGTTCTTC.